This T cell receptor (beta chain) originates from a study of cytomegalovirus exposure and HLA in healthy donors. In the study overall: In a later analysis, it was reported that the roughly 130 validation repertoires had been produced on the same platform as the 670 or so repertoires belonging to the first cohort. Findings and caveats of the study: The dataset shows that most TCR sequences were rare, while some public TCRs occurred in many donors.

Between the trimmed V and J ends, which lost 4 bases and 2 bases, there was a span of 8 bases. This CDR3 contains 13 residues. Germline CDR1 SGHAT, CDR2 FQNNGV. With regard to this clone: Its antigen is not known.

Method: immunoSEQ multiplex PCR; TCRdb's copy keeps in-frame clones and lacks some. The table lists some 140,000 clones, 86% of them singletons. Source material: PBMCs. The TCR comes from a human donor in good health. This sequence joins TRBV11-2 and TRBJ1-1; the D gene is possibly TRBD1 (6 bases). The DNA for the CDR3 is TGTGCCAGCAGCTCACAGGGAAACACTGAAGCTTTCTTT. Protein: CASSSQGNTEAFF.